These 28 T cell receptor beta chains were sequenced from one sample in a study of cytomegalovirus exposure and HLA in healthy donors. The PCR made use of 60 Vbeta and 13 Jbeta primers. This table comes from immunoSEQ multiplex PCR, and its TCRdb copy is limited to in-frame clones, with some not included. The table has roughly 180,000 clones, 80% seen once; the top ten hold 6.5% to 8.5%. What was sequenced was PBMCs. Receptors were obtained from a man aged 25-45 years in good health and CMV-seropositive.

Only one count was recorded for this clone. This CDR3 reads CASSPGTLNYGYTF. The CDR3 DNA follows: TGTGCCAGCTCACCAGGGACATTGAACTATGGCTACACCTTC. The chain carries TRBV18 and TRBJ1-2; D might be TRBD1 (6 bases). Trimming cost V 2 bases and J 2 bases, with 9 bases left between them. CDR1 and CDR2 (germline): KGHSH, LQKENI. The CDR3 extends over 14 amino acids.

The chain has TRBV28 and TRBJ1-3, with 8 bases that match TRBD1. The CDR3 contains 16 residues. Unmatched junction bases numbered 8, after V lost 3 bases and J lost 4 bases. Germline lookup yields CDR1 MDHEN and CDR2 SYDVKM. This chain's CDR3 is CASSLPDRGSGNTIYF. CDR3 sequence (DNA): TGTGCCAGCAGTTTGCCCGACAGGGGATCCGGAAACACCATATATTTT.

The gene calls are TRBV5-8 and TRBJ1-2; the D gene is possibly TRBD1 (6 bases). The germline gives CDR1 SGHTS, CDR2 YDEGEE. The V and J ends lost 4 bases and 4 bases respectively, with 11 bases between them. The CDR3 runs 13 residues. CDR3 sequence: CASSHRASYGYTF. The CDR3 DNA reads TGTGCCAGCAGCCACAGGGCATCCTATGGCTACACCTTC.

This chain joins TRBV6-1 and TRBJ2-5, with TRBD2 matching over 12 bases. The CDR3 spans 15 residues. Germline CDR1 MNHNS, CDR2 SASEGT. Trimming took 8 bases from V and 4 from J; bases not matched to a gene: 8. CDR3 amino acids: CASQWTSGVTETQYF. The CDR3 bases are TGTGCCAGCCAATGGACTAGCGGGGTTACAGAGACCCAGTACTTC.

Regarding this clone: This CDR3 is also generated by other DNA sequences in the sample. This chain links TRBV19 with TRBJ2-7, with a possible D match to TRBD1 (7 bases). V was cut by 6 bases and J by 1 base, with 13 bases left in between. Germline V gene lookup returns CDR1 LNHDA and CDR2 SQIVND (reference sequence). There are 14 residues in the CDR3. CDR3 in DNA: TGTGCCAGTAGGGCGCGGGACAGTTCCTACGAGCAGTACTTC. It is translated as CASRARDSSYEQYF.

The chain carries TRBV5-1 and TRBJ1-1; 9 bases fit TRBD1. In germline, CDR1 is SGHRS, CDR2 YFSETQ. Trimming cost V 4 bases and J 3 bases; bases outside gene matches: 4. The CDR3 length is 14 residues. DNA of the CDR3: TGCGCCAGCAGCCGGGGGGACAGGGACACTGAAGCTTTCTTT. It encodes CASSRGDRDTEAFF.

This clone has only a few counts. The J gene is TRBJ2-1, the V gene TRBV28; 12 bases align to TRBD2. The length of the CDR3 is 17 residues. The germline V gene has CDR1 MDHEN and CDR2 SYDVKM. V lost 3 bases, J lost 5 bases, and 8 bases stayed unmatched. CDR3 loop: CASSFASGRDLHNEQFF. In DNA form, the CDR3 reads TGTGCCAGCAGTTTTGCTAGCGGGAGGGATCTTCACAATGAGCAGTTCTTC.

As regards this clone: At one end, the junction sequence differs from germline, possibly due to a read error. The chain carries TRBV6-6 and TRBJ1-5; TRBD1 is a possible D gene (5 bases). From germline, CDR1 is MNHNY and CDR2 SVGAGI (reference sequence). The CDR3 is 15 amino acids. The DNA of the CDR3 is TGTGCCAACAGTTACCCCAGGGATAGCAATCAGCCCCAGCATTTT. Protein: CANSYPRDSNQPQHF.

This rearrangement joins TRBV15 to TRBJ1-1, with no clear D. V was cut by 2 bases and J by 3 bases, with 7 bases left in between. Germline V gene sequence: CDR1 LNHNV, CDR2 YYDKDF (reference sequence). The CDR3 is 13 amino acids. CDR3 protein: CATSRKQDTEAFF. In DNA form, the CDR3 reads TGTGCCACCAGCAGAAAACAAGACACTGAAGCTTTCTTT.

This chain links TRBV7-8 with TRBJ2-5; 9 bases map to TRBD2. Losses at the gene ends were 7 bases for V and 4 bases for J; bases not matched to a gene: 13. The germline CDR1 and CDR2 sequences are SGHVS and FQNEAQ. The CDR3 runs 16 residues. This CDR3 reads CASNPRREGQAETQYF. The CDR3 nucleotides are TGTGCCAGCAACCCAAGGCGGGAGGGCCAAGCAGAGACCCAGTACTTC.

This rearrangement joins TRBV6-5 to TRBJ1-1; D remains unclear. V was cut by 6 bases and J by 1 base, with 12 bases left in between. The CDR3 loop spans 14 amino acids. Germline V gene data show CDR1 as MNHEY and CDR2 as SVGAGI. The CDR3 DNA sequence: TGTGCCAGCAGACCTAGACGGGGGAACACTGAAGCTTTCTTT. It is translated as CASRPRRGNTEAFF.

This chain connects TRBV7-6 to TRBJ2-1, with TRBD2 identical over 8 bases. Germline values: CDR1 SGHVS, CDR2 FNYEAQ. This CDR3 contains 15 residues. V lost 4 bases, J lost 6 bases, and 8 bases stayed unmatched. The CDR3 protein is CASSSTSVPLNEQFF. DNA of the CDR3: TGTGCCAGCAGCTCGACTAGCGTACCTCTCAATGAGCAGTTCTTC.

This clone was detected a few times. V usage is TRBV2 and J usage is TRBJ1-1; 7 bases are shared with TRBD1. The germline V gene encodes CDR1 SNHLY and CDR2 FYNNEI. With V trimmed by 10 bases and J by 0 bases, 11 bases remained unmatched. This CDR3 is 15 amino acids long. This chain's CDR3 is CATKGTEDMNTEAFF. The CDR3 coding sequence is TGTGCCACCAAAGGGACAGAAGATATGAACACTGAAGCTTTCTTT.

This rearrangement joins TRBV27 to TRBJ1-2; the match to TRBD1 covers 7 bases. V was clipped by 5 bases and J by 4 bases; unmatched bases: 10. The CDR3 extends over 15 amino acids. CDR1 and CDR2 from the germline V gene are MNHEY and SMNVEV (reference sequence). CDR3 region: CASSPPGQSPYGYTF. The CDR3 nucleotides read TGTGCCAGCAGTCCCCCGGGACAGTCCCCCTATGGCTACACCTTC.

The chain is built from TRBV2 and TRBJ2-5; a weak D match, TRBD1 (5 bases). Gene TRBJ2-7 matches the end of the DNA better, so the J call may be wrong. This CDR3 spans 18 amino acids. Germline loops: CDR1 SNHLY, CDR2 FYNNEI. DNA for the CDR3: TGTGCCAGCAGTCCAAGGGGAACCTCCCCCGGAACCTCCTACGAGCAGTACTTC. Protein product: CASSPRGTSPGTSYEQYF.

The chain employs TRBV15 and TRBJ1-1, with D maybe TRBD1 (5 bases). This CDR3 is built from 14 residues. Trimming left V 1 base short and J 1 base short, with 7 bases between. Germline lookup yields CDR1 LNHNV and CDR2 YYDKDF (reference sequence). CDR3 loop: CATSRGGGNTEAFF. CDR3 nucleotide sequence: TGTGCCACCAGCAGAGGGGGGGGGAACACTGAAGCTTTCTTT.

The CDR3 protein is CASSSAGNGYTF. The CDR3 coding sequence is TGTGCCAGCAGTTCCGCAGGGAATGGCTACACCTTC. V usage is TRBV6-5 and J usage is TRBJ1-2, with D tentatively TRBD1 (5 bases). V lost 4 bases and J lost 6, with 9 bases in between. The CDR3 has 12 amino acids. The V gene's germline CDR1 is MNHEY and CDR2 SVGAGI.

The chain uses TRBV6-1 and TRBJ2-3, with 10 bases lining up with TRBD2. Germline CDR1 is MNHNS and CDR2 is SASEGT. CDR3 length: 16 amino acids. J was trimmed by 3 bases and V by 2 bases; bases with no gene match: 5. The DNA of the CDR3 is TGTGCCAGCAGTGAACTCAGCGGGGGGGGGACAGATACGCAGTATTTT. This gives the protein CASSELSGGGTDTQYF.

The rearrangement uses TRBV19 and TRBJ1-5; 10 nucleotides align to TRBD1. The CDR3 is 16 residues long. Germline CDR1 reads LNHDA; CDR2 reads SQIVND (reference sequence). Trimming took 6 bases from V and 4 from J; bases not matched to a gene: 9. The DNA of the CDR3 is TGTGCCAGTAGCCCCCTACCGGGACAGGGGAATCAGCCCCAGCATTTT. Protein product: CASSPLPGQGNQPQHF. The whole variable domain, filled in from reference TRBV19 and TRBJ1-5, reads DGGITQSPKYLFRKEGQNVTLSCEQNLNHDAMYWYRQDPGQGLRLIYYSQIVNDFQKGDIAEGYSVSREKKESFPLTVTSAQKNPTAFYLCASSPLPGQGNQPQHFGDGTRLSIL.

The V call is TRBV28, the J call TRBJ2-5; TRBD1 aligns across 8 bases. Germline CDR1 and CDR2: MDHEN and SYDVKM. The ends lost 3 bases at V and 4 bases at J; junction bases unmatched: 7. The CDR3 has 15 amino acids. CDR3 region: CASSFLGQGRETQYF. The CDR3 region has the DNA TGTGCCAGCAGTTTTCTCGGACAGGGAAGAGAGACCCAGTACTTC.

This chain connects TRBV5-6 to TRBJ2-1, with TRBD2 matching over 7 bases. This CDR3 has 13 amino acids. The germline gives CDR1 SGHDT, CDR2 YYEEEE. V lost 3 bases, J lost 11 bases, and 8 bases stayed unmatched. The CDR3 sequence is CASSSTPGTKQFF. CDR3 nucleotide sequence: TGTGCCAGCAGCTCTACTCCCGGGACTAAGCAGTTCTTC.

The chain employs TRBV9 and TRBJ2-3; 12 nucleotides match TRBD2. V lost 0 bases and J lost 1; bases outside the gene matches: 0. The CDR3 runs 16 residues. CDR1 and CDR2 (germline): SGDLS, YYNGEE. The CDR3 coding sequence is TGTGCCAGCAGCGTAGGACTAGCGGGAGGCACAGATACGCAGTATTTT. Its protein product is CASSVGLAGGTDTQYF.

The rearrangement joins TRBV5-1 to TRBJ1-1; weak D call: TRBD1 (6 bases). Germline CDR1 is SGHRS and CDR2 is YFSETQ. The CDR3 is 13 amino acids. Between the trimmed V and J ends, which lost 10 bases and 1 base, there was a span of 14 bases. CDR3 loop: CAGRRGENTEAFF. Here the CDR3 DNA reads TGCGCCGGACGCAGGGGCGAGAACACTGAAGCTTTCTTT.

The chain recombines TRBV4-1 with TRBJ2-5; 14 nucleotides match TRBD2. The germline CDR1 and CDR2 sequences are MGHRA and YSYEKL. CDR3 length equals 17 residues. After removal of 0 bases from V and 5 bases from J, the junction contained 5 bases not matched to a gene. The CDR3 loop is CASSQDGTSGRWETQYF. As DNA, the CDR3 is TGCGCCAGCAGCCAAGATGGGACTAGCGGGAGATGGGAGACCCAGTACTTC.

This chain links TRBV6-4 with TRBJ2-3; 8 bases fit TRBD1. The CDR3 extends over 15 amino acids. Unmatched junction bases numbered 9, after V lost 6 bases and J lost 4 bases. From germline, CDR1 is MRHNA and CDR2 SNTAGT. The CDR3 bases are TGTGCCAGCAGCCGGAGACCAGGGGGCGCAGATACGCAGTATTTT. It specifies CASSRRPGGADTQYF.

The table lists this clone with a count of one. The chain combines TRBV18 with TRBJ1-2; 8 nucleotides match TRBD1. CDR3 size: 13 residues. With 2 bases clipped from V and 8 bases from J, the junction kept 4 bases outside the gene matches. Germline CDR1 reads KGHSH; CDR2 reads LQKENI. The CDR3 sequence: CASSPSGQDGYTF. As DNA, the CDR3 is TGTGCCAGCTCACCATCGGGACAGGACGGCTACACCTTC. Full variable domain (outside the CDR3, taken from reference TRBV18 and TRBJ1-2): NAGVMQNPRHLVRRRGQEARLRCSPMKGHSHVYWYRQLPEEGLKFMVYLQKENIIDESGMPKERFSAEFPKEGPSILRIQQVVRGDSAAYFCASSPSGQDGYTFGSGTRLTVV.

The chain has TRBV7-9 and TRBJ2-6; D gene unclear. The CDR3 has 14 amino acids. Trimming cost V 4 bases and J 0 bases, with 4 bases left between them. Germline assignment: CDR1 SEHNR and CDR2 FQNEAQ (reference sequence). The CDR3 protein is CASSSNSGANVLTF. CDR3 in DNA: TGTGCCAGCAGCTCAAACTCTGGGGCCAACGTCCTGACTTTC.

The CDR3 loop reads CASSSPGRSGNTIYF. The CDR3 DNA is TGTGCCAGCAGCTCCCCAGGCAGGTCTGGAAACACCATATATTTT. The rearrangement uses TRBV5-4 and TRBJ1-3; D unresolved. Germline V gene sequence: CDR1 SGHNT, CDR2 YYREEE (reference sequence). There are 15 residues in the CDR3. V was pared by 3 bases and J by 1 base, with 11 bases between.